The clone carrying this T cell receptor (beta chain) was counted at least ten times. One entry per CDR3 protein results from TCRdb running MiXCR on the reads. In the table there are roughly 720,000 distinct CDR3 sequences, 35% to 45% of which are singletons. Deletions cut 3 bases from V and 2 bases from J, with 7 bases between. From germline, CDR1 is MNHNS and CDR2 SASEGT. This CDR3 comprises 13 residues. The data were taken from a study of T cell repertoires in cytomegalovirus infection. Sequenced sample: PBMCs. V is TRBV6-1 and J is TRBJ1-2, with D possibly matching TRBD1 (5 bases). The receptor was isolated from a human donor in good health (CMV status not recorded). Some clones in this sample may be carry-over from other donors' samples. In nucleotides, the CDR3 is TGTGCCAGCAGTGATCGGGGGAACTATGGCTACACCTTC. This encodes CASSDRGNYGYTF.